The 14 T cell receptor beta chains below were found in one sample sequenced in a study of T cell responses to AZD1222 COVID-19 vaccine. Using immunoSEQ multiplex PCR, the repertoire was profiled, and TCRdb retains in-frame clones only, with some absent. The sample has some 100,000 clones; 87% are singletons. The sample was peripheral blood, taken 28 days after the second AZD1222 dose. Every receptor here comes from an adult who received the AZD1222 COVID-19 vaccine.

The chain employs TRBV10-3 and TRBJ2-3; D remains unclear. CDR1 is ENHRY, CDR2 SYGVKD, per germline. The CDR3 runs to 13 residues. The V end lost 5 bases, the J end lost 2 bases, and 8 bases lay between the germline ends. The CDR3, as DNA: TGTGCCATCAGTAACTTTTACACAGATACGCAGTATTTT. Its translation: CAISNFYTDTQYF.

The chain is built from TRBV18 and TRBJ1-5; maybe TRBD1 (6 bases). Germline V gene lookup returns CDR1 KGHSH and CDR2 LQKENI. V was pared by 3 bases and J by 7 bases, with 10 bases between. The length of the CDR3 is 13 residues. The CDR3 DNA reads as TGTGCCAGCTCACCCTCCCAGGGGCAGCCCCAGCATTTT. Its protein product is CASSPSQGQPQHF.

V gene TRBV7-9 combines with J gene TRBJ1-1; D might be TRBD1 (6 bases). From germline, CDR1 is SEHNR and CDR2 FQNEAQ (reference sequence). Trimming took 2 bases from V and 4 from J, leaving 20 bases between them. This CDR3 is built from 17 residues. CDR3 sequence (DNA): TGTGCCAGCAGCTTAAAGGTGGCGGCCCCCAGGGGCACTGAAGCTTTCTTT. Residues: CASSLKVAAPRGTEAFF.

As DNA, the CDR3 is TGTGCCAGCAGCCAACCGGGACTAGCTCACAATGAGCAGTTCTTC. It specifies CASSQPGLAHNEQFF. The chain links TRBV7-9 to TRBJ2-1, with 9 bases that match TRBD2. Germline lookup yields CDR1 SEHNR and CDR2 FQNEAQ (reference sequence). J lost 5 bases, V lost 5 bases, and 7 bases had no gene match. The CDR3 has 15 residues.

The rearrangement joins TRBV27 to TRBJ1-5; tentative D call: TRBD1 (5 bases). Trimming shortened V by 8 bases and J by 8 bases, and 16 bases separated the two germline ends. The CDR3 has 13 amino acids. Looked up from germline, CDR1 is MNHEY and CDR2 is SMNVEV (reference sequence). The CDR3 region is CASGLGGLKPQHF. CDR3 nucleotides: TGTGCCAGCGGCCTCGGGGGGTTAAAGCCCCAGCATTTT.

This sequence joins TRBV5-1 and TRBJ2-2; D is possibly TRBD1 (5 bases). Germline CDR1 is SGHRS and CDR2 is YFSETQ. The V end lost 4 bases, the J end lost 2 bases, and 12 bases lay between the germline ends. The CDR3 is made up of 15 amino acids. The CDR3 spells CASSPRQGNTGELFF. The CDR3 DNA sequence: TGCGCCAGCAGCCCCCGGCAGGGCAACACCGGGGAGCTGTTTTTT.

This clone appeared a single time. J is TRBJ2-2 and V is TRBV18, with D uncertain. Trimming stripped 2 bases from V and 8 bases from J, with 3 bases between. The germline V gene encodes CDR1 KGHSH and CDR2 LQKENI. The CDR3 covers 11 residues. The CDR3 loop is CASSPGGELFF. In nucleotides, the CDR3 is TGTGCCAGCTCACCAGGTGGGGAGCTGTTTTTT.

This chain uses TRBV27 with TRBJ1-1, with D unclear. CDR3 length: 10 amino acids. Between the trimmed V and J ends, which lost 8 bases and 3 bases, there was a span of 4 bases. Germline V CDR1 and CDR2: MNHEY, SMNVEV (reference sequence). The CDR3 loop is CASGDTEAFF. In DNA, the CDR3 is TGTGCCAGCGGTGACACTGAAGCTTTCTTT.

This chain joins TRBV5-1 and TRBJ2-1, with 14 bases matching TRBD2. Germline V CDR1 and CDR2: SGHRS, YFSETQ. The CDR3 runs to 20 residues. After removal of 5 bases from V and 5 bases from J, the junction contained 18 bases not matched to a gene. This CDR3 reads CASRSSGQRLAGGPDNEQFF. The CDR3 nucleotides are TGCGCCAGCAGGTCTTCAGGACAGAGACTAGCGGGAGGGCCGGACAATGAGCAGTTCTTC.

The CDR3 nucleotides read TGTGCCAGCAGTAGCGTTGGTGGGGCGGGGGGACTTAGCACAGATACGCAGTATTTT. Amino acid sequence: CASSSVGGAGGLSTDTQYF. The chain uses TRBV27 and TRBJ2-3; 8 positions match TRBD2. Germline values: CDR1 MNHEY, CDR2 SMNVEV (reference sequence). This CDR3 has 19 amino acids. Trimming at V came to 5 bases and at J to 0 bases, leaving 16 bases not matched to a gene.

V gene TRBV6-5 combines with J gene TRBJ1-1, with no clear D. With 6 bases removed from V and 7 bases from J, the gap between germline ends came to 6 bases. There are 10 residues in the CDR3. Looked up from germline, CDR1 is MNHEY and CDR2 is SVGAGI. CDR3 in DNA: TGTGCCAGCAGGGCCTTTGAAGCTTTCTTT. Amino acid sequence: CASRAFEAFF.

The gene calls are TRBV9 and TRBJ1-5; 7 bases fit TRBD1. The junction had 10 bases not matched to a gene; V was cut back by 4 bases and J by 6 bases. From germline, CDR1 is SGDLS and CDR2 YYNGEE. There are 15 residues in the CDR3. CDR3 sequence (DNA): TGTGCCAGCAGCCCCAGGGGGGACTCTTCTCAGCCCCAGCATTTT. This codes for CASSPRGDSSQPQHF.

The chain carries TRBV6-6 and TRBJ2-1, with TRBD2 identical over 7 bases. Trimming at V came to 8 bases and at J to 9 bases, leaving 16 bases not matched to a gene. Germline CDR1 is MNHNY and CDR2 is SVGAGI (reference sequence). CDR3 length: 15 residues. CDR3 in amino acids: CASSSAGSAGFEQFF. The CDR3, as DNA: TGTGCCAGCTCCTCAGCGGGATCGGCCGGATTTGAGCAGTTCTTC.

This clone was detected only once. The genes are TRBV7-9 and TRBJ1-1; D gene ambiguous. Germline V gives CDR1 SEHNR, CDR2 FQNEAQ (reference sequence). CDR3 length equals 12 residues. V lost 1 base and J lost 8, with 8 bases in between. For the CDR3, the DNA is TGTGCCAGCAGCTTAGGAACTCCAGAAGCTTTCTTT. This codes for CASSLGTPEAFF.